A single sample is the source of the 32 T cell receptor beta chains below, sequenced in a study of blood T cell repertoires in COVID-19. Produced via immunoSEQ multiplex PCR; TCRdb's table is partial and in-frame only. There are over 70,000 clones in the sample; more than 80% occur only once, and approximately 4.8% lies in the top ten. Sequences were obtained from peripheral blood. The receptors derive from a man at least 80 years old with acute or convalescent COVID-19.

The rearrangement uses TRBV5-6 and TRBJ1-3, with D possibly TRBD1 on 5 matching bases. V was cut by 0 bases and J by 1 base, with 11 bases left in between. Germline values: CDR1 SGHDT, CDR2 YYEEEE. The CDR3 extends over 16 amino acids. The CDR3 loop is CASSLVVPGSGNTIYF. CDR3 in DNA: TGTGCCAGCAGCTTGGTGGTCCCAGGGTCTGGAAACACCATATATTTT.

To note about this clone: The junction differs from germline at one of its ends, possibly a read error. The genes are TRBV6-1 and TRBJ1-5; D not certain. Germline V gives CDR1 MNHNS, CDR2 SASEGT. CDR3 size: 15 residues. This CDR3 is CASSHGRAVNQPQQF. DNA of the CDR3: TGTGCCAGCAGTCACGGGCGGGCCGTCAATCAGCCCCAGCAATTT.

The CDR3: CASRLAGGGTDTQYF. CDR3 sequence (DNA): TGTGCCAGCAGACTAGCGGGAGGAGGCACAGATACGCAGTATTTT. V is TRBV3-1 (or the pseudogene TRBV3-2) and J is TRBJ2-3; 12 bases agree with TRBD2. The CDR3 sequence is 15 residues long. The germline V gene has CDR1 LGHDT and CDR2 YNNKEL (reference sequence). V trimming: 6 bases; J trimming: 1 base; junction bases outside the gene matches: 2.

The chain carries TRBV19 and TRBJ2-3, with D perhaps matching TRBD2 (6 bases). The CDR3 is made up of 16 amino acids. V lost 2 bases and J 8 bases, leaving 20 bases between the germline ends. Per germline, CDR1 LNHDA and CDR2 SQIVND (reference sequence). CDR3 protein: CASSIQMGLLLSTQYF. In DNA form, the CDR3 reads TGTGCCAGTAGTATACAGATGGGACTCCTTCTGTCTACGCAGTATTTT.

This chain links TRBV19 with TRBJ1-2; a weak D match, TRBD1 (6 bases). Looked up from germline, CDR1 is LNHDA and CDR2 is SQIVND (reference sequence). This CDR3 contains 16 residues. V shed 5 bases and J shed 3 bases, with 19 bases lying between them. Here the CDR3 reads CASSVPRGGADYGYTF. In DNA form, the CDR3 reads TGTGCCAGTAGTGTCCCCCGGGGGGGCGCGGACTATGGCTACACCTTC.

The V call is TRBV18, the J call TRBJ1-1, with 7 bases aligning to TRBD1. The CDR3 runs to 14 residues. Losses at the gene ends were 10 bases for V and 2 bases for J; bases not matched to a gene: 10. Germline V gene data show CDR1 as KGHSH and CDR2 as LQKENI. DNA of the CDR3: TGTGCCACTCTAAGGACAGGAACCAACACTGAAGCTTTCTTT. Encoded protein: CATLRTGTNTEAFF.

The chain employs TRBV18 and TRBJ1-1; D not certain. The ends were cut back, 5 bases at V and 1 base at J, with 14 bases in the middle. This CDR3 has 15 residues. Germline V CDR1 and CDR2: KGHSH, LQKENI. CDR3 region: CASSDPRSPNTEAFF. CDR3 nucleotide sequence: TGTGCCAGCTCAGACCCAAGGAGCCCGAACACTGAAGCTTTCTTT.

The rearrangement joins TRBV19 to TRBJ2-2, with a possible D match to TRBD1 (6 bases). The CDR3 length is 15 residues. Germline loops: CDR1 LNHDA, CDR2 SQIVND (reference sequence). V was cut by 5 bases and J by 0 bases, with 10 bases left in between. The CDR3 spells CASSLRTANTGELFF. DNA for the CDR3: TGTGCCAGTAGTCTTCGGACAGCGAACACCGGGGAGCTGTTTTTT.

CDR3 sequence: CASSLAPGSGANEQFF. For the CDR3, the DNA is TGTGCCAGCAGCTTAGCGCCGGGTAGCGGGGCCAATGAGCAGTTCTTC. The chain recombines TRBV7-2 with TRBJ2-1; 8 bases line up with TRBD2. There are 16 residues in the CDR3. The germline V gene has CDR1 SGHTA and CDR2 FQGNSA. V lost 0 bases and J lost 6; bases outside the gene matches: 7.

The CDR3 DNA sequence: TGTGCCAGCAGAGGACTAGCGGGAGGACGCACAGATACGCAGTATTTT. Translation: CASRGLAGGRTDTQYF. The rearrangement uses TRBV2 and TRBJ2-3; TRBD2 matches at 14 bases. The J segment lost 1 base and the V segment lost 6 bases, leaving 3 bases of the junction unmatched. Germline CDR1 reads SNHLY; CDR2 reads FYNNEI. The CDR3 is 16 residues long.

The chain carries TRBV30 and TRBJ1-4, with 7 nucleotides matching TRBD1. With 4 bases clipped from V and 3 bases from J, the junction kept 11 bases outside the gene matches. This CDR3 is built from 16 residues. The germline V gene encodes CDR1 GTSNPN and CDR2 SVGIG (reference sequence). The CDR3 DNA sequence: TGTGCCTGGACCCTGACAGGGTCCAGGGCTAATGAAAAACTGTTTTTT. Amino acids: CAWTLTGSRANEKLFF.

The chain employs TRBV29-1 and TRBJ2-5, with D perhaps TRBD2 (6 bases). The CDR3 sequence is 13 residues long. Germline V gene sequence: CDR1 SQVTM, CDR2 ANQGSEA. Trimming removed 4 bases at V and 1 base at J, with 10 bases between. The CDR3 here is CSVGGVGQETQYF. Written as DNA, the CDR3 is TGCAGCGTTGGCGGGGTCGGCCAAGAGACCCAGTACTTC. The entire variable domain, with the rest obtained from reference TRBV29-1 and TRBJ2-5, is as follows: SAVISQKPSRDICQRGTSLTIQCQVDSQVTMMFWYRQQPGQSLTLIATANQGSEATYESGFVIDKFPISRPNLTFSTLTVSNMSPEDSSIYLCSVGGVGQETQYFGPGTRLLVL.

The chain recombines TRBV5-4 with TRBJ2-7, with 10 bases fitting TRBD2. This CDR3 spans 14 amino acids. Trimming at V came to 2 bases and at J to 4 bases, leaving 3 bases not matched to a gene. The V gene's germline CDR1 is SGHNT and CDR2 YYREEE (reference sequence). The CDR3, as DNA: TGTGCCAGCAGCTTAAAGCGGGGGGGATACGAGCAGTACTTC. This sequence encodes CASSLKRGGYEQYF.

The V call is TRBV27, the J call TRBJ1-4; 8 bases map to TRBD1. The CDR3 is 14 residues long. Germline CDR1 MNHEY, CDR2 SMNVEV (reference sequence). The J segment lost 8 bases and the V segment lost 6 bases, leaving 8 bases of the junction unmatched. This CDR3 reads CASRDGQGREKLFF. The CDR3 DNA is TGTGCCAGCAGGGATGGACAGGGTCGCGAAAAACTGTTTTTT.

The CDR3: CASSPERTRGQYF. The CDR3 nucleotides are TGTGCCAGCAGCCCAGAAAGGACACGCGGGCAGTACTTC. The chain employs TRBV7-2 and TRBJ2-7; D may be TRBD1 (5 bases). The germline V and J ends were trimmed by 5 bases and 9 bases, with 17 bases remaining between them. CDR1 and CDR2 (germline): SGHTA, FQGNSA. The CDR3 is 13 residues long.

The chain links TRBV6-2 or TRBV6-3 to TRBJ1-2; D ambiguous. The CDR3 covers 13 residues. Germline V gene lookup returns CDR1 MNHEY and CDR2 SVGEGT. Between the trimmed V and J ends, which lost 6 bases and 3 bases, there was a span of 11 bases. In nucleotides, the CDR3 is TGTGCCAGCAGCTCAGCGTGGGACTATGGCTACACCTTC. Amino acids: CASSSAWDYGYTF.

The rearrangement uses TRBV10-3 and TRBJ1-1; D gene ambiguous. CDR1 is ENHRY and CDR2 is SYGVKD in the germline V gene. The CDR3 has 13 residues. V was clipped by 0 bases and J by 1 base, with 3 bases between them. CDR3 residues: CAISESRNTEAFF. CDR3 in DNA: TGTGCCATCAGTGAGTCGAGGAACACTGAAGCTTTCTTT.

The chain is built from TRBV24-1 and TRBJ2-1, with TRBD2 matching over 16 bases. With 4 bases clipped from V and 0 bases from J, the junction kept 8 bases outside the gene matches. CDR1 and CDR2 (germline): KGHDR, SFDVKD. The CDR3 contains 20 residues. CDR3 amino acids: CATSDPGTSGRAGSYNEQFF. CDR3 nucleotides: TGTGCCACCAGTGACCCCGGGACTAGCGGGAGGGCCGGCTCCTACAATGAGCAGTTCTTC.

This chain connects TRBV5-1 to TRBJ1-2, with TRBD1 identical over 7 bases. The CDR3 has 15 amino acids. The V segment lost 4 bases and the J segment 2 bases; nucleotides outside the gene matches: 8. Germline loops: CDR1 SGHRS, CDR2 YFSETQ. CDR3 region: CASSIGTDLNYGYTF. The CDR3 DNA sequence: TGCGCCAGCAGCATCGGGACAGATTTGAACTATGGCTACACCTTC.

The CDR3 reads CSVEDNYSYEQYF. DNA of the CDR3: TGCAGCGTTGAAGATAACTACTCTTACGAGCAGTACTTC. This chain connects TRBV29-1 to TRBJ2-7; the D is unclear. The CDR3 loop spans 13 amino acids. Germline V gene data show CDR1 as SQVTM and CDR2 as ANQGSEA. Trimming removed 0 bases at V and 4 bases at J, with 10 bases between.

This chain links TRBV24-1 with TRBJ2-2; 7 bases agree with TRBD1. Germline assignment: CDR1 KGHDR and CDR2 SFDVKD. The CDR3 is 15 amino acids. V lost 9 bases and J lost 4; bases outside the gene matches: 10. The CDR3 loop reads CATSPTGAATGELFF. CDR3 nucleotides: TGTGCCACCTCCCCCACAGGGGCCGCCACCGGGGAGCTGTTTTTT.

The CDR3 spells CASSVMALASTDTQYF. CDR3 in DNA: TGTGCCAGCAGCGTAATGGCGCTAGCTAGCACAGATACGCAGTATTTT. The genes are TRBV9 and TRBJ2-3, with a weak D call TRBD2 (5 bases). Trimming pared 1 base from V and 0 bases from J, leaving 12 bases between. The CDR3 length is 16 residues. Germline CDR1 reads SGDLS; CDR2 reads YYNGEE.

V gene TRBV7-2 combines with J gene TRBJ2-1, with 11 nucleotides matching TRBD1. The CDR3 has 18 amino acids. Germline-derived CDR1 and CDR2 are SGHTA and FQGNSA. Germline trimming cut 4 bases from V and 12 bases from J; bases unmatched to any gene: 20. CDR3 nucleotides: TGTGCCAGCAGCTCTCTAGGGGTCCGGGACAGGGGGTTTCCGTTGCAGTTCTTC. Protein product: CASSSLGVRDRGFPLQFF. Full variable domain (missing parts from reference TRBV7-2 and TRBJ2-1): GAGVSQSPSNKVTEKGKDVELRCDPISGHTALYWYRQSLGQGLEFLIYFQGNSAPDKSGLPSDRFSAERTGGSVSTLTIQRTQQEDSAVYLCASSSLGVRDRGFPLQFFGPGTRLTVL.

This clone has just one count. This chain joins TRBV4-1 and TRBJ2-2; D gene unclear. The V and J ends lost 1 base and 11 bases respectively, with 14 bases between them. The CDR3 has 14 residues. Per germline, CDR1 MGHRA and CDR2 YSYEKL. The CDR3 DNA reads as TGCGCCAGCAGCCAAGTAGTGACCCCAGGAGAGCTGTTTTTT. Its protein product is CASSQVVTPGELFF.

This clone is a singleton in its sample. The chain couples TRBV24-1 to TRBJ2-1; 7 nucleotides agree with TRBD1. Germline CDR1 reads KGHDR; CDR2 reads SFDVKD. CDR3 size: 13 residues. V shed 7 bases, J shed 8 bases, and the junction held 7 bases outside the gene matches. This CDR3 is CATSPTGFDEQFF. CDR3 nucleotides: TGTGCCACCAGCCCGACAGGGTTCGATGAGCAGTTCTTC.

The chain recombines TRBV7-2 with TRBJ2-1; D is possibly TRBD2 (6 bases). CDR1 and CDR2 from the germline V gene are SGHTA and FQGNSA. The CDR3 contains 13 residues. V lost 5 bases, J lost 9 bases, and 14 bases lay in between. DNA of the CDR3: TGTGCCAGCAGCCTCCCTAGCGCCGGTGAGCAGTTCTTC. It codes for CASSLPSAGEQFF. Based on the CDR3 plus reference TRBV7-2 and TRBJ2-1, the full variable domain is GAGVSQSPSNKVTEKGKDVELRCDPISGHTALYWYRQSLGQGLEFLIYFQGNSAPDKSGLPSDRFSAERTGGSVSTLTIQRTQQEDSAVYLCASSLPSAGEQFFGPGTRLTVL.

This clone has a single count. V usage is TRBV6-5 and J usage is TRBJ2-7; 7 bases are shared with TRBD1. This CDR3 spans 14 amino acids. Germline CDR1 is MNHEY and CDR2 is SVGAGI. Trimming cost V 0 bases and J 6 bases; bases outside gene matches: 5. This chain's CDR3 is CASSYSITGAEQYF. DNA for the CDR3: TGTGCCAGCAGTTACTCGATAACAGGGGCCGAGCAGTACTTC.

The gene calls are TRBV27 and TRBJ2-3; 9 nucleotides match TRBD2. The V gene end was trimmed by 6 bases and the J gene end by 1 base; junction bases not matched to a gene: 11. CDR3 length: 17 amino acids. Germline V lookup: CDR1 MNHEY, CDR2 SMNVEV (reference sequence). The CDR3 reads CASRKAGTSTRTDTQYF. In DNA, the CDR3 is TGTGCCAGCAGAAAAGCCGGGACTAGCACGCGCACAGATACGCAGTATTTT.

This chain joins TRBV7-2 and TRBJ2-7; D unresolved. V gave up 5 bases and J gave up 3 bases, with 14 bases separating them. Germline-derived CDR1 and CDR2 are SGHTA and FQGNSA. This CDR3 comprises 14 residues. The CDR3 DNA follows: TGTGCCAGCAGCCTTCAGGCGCCGAACTACGAGCAGTACTTC. The encoded protein is CASSLQAPNYEQYF.

This clone was observed a handful of times. The V gene is TRBV28, the J gene TRBJ2-7; 8 bases fit TRBD1. The V gene's germline CDR1 is MDHEN and CDR2 SYDVKM. J lost 5 bases, V lost 5 bases, and 11 bases had no gene match. CDR3 length equals 15 residues. The CDR3 is CASSPRTGLRNEQYF. As DNA, the CDR3 is TGTGCCAGCAGTCCCCGGACAGGGTTGAGGAACGAGCAGTACTTC. Based on the CDR3 plus reference TRBV28 and TRBJ2-7, the full variable domain is DVKVTQSSRYLVKRTGEKVFLECVQDMDHENMFWYRQDPGLGLRLIYFSYDVKMKEKGDIPEGYSVSREKKERFSLILESASTNQTSMYLCASSPRTGLRNEQYFGPGTRLTVT.

This chain uses TRBV28 with TRBJ2-3; 10 nucleotides align to TRBD1. The CDR3 is made up of 18 amino acids. CDR1 and CDR2 from the germline V gene are MDHEN and SYDVKM. With 2 bases clipped from V and 1 base from J, the junction kept 9 bases outside the gene matches. CDR3 nucleotides: TGTGCCAGCAGTTTAGAAGGGAGGGGGACAGGGGGCACAGATACGCAGTATTTT. Protein product: CASSLEGRGTGGTDTQYF.

The rearrangement uses TRBV9 and TRBJ2-3, with TRBD1 matching 7 bases. The CDR3 is 12 residues long. Unmatched junction bases numbered 5, after V lost 4 bases and J lost 9 bases. The germline gives CDR1 SGDLS, CDR2 YYNGEE. CDR3 region: CASSPTGETQYF. The CDR3 nucleotides read TGTGCCAGCAGCCCCACAGGGGAGACGCAGTATTTT. Variable domain in full (rest from reference TRBV9 and TRBJ2-3): DSGVTQTPKHLITATGQRVTLRCSPRSGDLSVYWYQQSLDQGLQFLIQYYNGEERAKGNILERFSAQQFPDLHSELNLSSLELGDSALYFCASSPTGETQYFGPGTRLTVL.